The clone carrying this T cell receptor (beta chain) appeared a few times. Antigen specificity is unknown. cDNA prepared by RNA extraction and subsequent reverse transcription served as the template for sequencing. TCRdb keeps only in-frame clones here, not all; method: immunoSEQ multiplex PCR. The sample records 130,000 to 150,000 clones, about three fifths being singletons. Sorting from PBMCs produced CD4+ and CD8+ T cells. This sample is part of a study of CD8+ T cells in alopecia areata. Germline V CDR1 and CDR2: SQVTM, ANQGSEA. The CDR3 is 10 residues long. The V gene lost 6 bases and the J gene lost 7 bases, with 9 bases spanning the gap. Study-level points and caveats: The study also sequences resident alphabeta T cells of normal skin in scalp samples. An increase in clonality over normal scalp was evident in lesional scalp, especially alopecia totalis/universalis.

The material sequenced was CD8+ T cells sorted from blood. This sequence joins TRBV29-1 and TRBJ1-1; maybe TRBD1 (6 bases). This sequence originates from a human donor in good health. CDR3 sequence: CSVLQGEAFF. The CDR3 bases are TGCAGCGTCCTACAGGGTGAAGCTTTCTTT.